Listed here are 3 T cell receptor beta chains from one sample, sequenced in a study of molecular identifiers for immune sequencing clone quantification. MiXCR, run by TCRdb on the PCR reads, gives a single entry per CDR3 protein. The sample yields 400,000 to 600,000 distinct CDR3 sequences, 20% to 25% seen once. Sequencing was done on a sample of naive CD8+ T cells from blood, with Jurkat cell RNA spiked in. The subset here: FACS-sorted CD8+CD4-CCR7+CD45RA+ naive T cells. These receptors originate from a human donor in good health. Some libraries in this study had Jurkat cell RNA spiked in.

This clonotype has only a few counts. V usage is TRBV20-1 and J usage is TRBJ2-3; 7 bases fit TRBD2. The trim removed 0 bases at V and 2 bases at J, leaving 5 bases unmatched. CDR1 DFQATT and CDR2 SNEGSKA come from the germline V gene (reference sequence). The CDR3 spans 15 residues. CDR3 loop: CSARDGAGSTDTQYF. The CDR3 nucleotides are TGCAGTGCTAGAGATGGAGCGGGATCCACAGATACGCAGTATTTT.

This clonotype was seen a handful of times. V gene TRBV27 combines with J gene TRBJ2-2, with D unresolved. Trimming removed 3 bases from V and 3 bases from J, with 8 bases in between. The length of the CDR3 is 14 residues. Germline V gene data show CDR1 as MNHEY and CDR2 as SMNVEV (reference sequence). CDR3 nucleotide sequence: TGTGCCAGCAGTTTTTTGGGGTACACCGGGGAGCTGTTTTTT. The encoded protein is CASSFLGYTGELFF.

This clonotype was counted at least ten times. The chain couples TRBV7-9 to TRBJ1-1, with D uncertain. The CDR3 spans 12 residues. CDR1 and CDR2 from the germline V gene are SEHNR and FQNEAQ (reference sequence). The germline V and J ends were trimmed by 6 bases and 1 base, with 6 bases remaining between them. The DNA for the CDR3 is TGTGCCAGCAGTGATGAGAACACTGAAGCTTTCTTT. Translation: CASSDENTEAFF.